The 2 T cell receptor beta chains presented below share a single source sample, sequenced in a study of early T cells in non-severe SARS-CoV-2 infection. TCRdb reanalysed the 5' RACE reads using MiXCR and keeps one entry per CDR3 protein. The sample holds about 56,000 distinct CDR3 sequences, roughly 15% seen once. The sequences come from whole blood, collected at baseline. Receptors originate from an adult who was a healthcare worker with PCR-confirmed SARS-CoV-2 infection or an uninfected control (not recorded which).

The V call is TRBV24-1, the J call TRBJ2-2; D gene unclear. There are 14 residues in the CDR3. Germline values: CDR1 KGHDR, CDR2 SFDVKD. Trimming pared 0 bases from V and 6 bases from J, leaving 7 bases between. The chain's CDR3 is CATSDLLEAGELFF. DNA of the CDR3: TGTGCCACCAGTGATTTGCTCGAAGCCGGGGAGCTGTTTTTT.

This clonotype was detected ten times or more. The genes are TRBV29-1 and TRBJ2-1; 9 bases match TRBD1. Per germline, CDR1 SQVTM and CDR2 ANQGSEA. This CDR3 is built from 13 residues. V trimming: 6 bases; J trimming: 4 bases; junction bases outside the gene matches: 4. The CDR3 DNA sequence: TGCAGCGTCCGACAGGGGGGATACAATGAGCAGTTCTTC. Translation: CSVRQGGYNEQFF.